The 28 T cell receptor beta chains below come from one sample, sequenced in a study of T cells after yellow fever vaccination. TCRdb passed the 5' RACE reads through MiXCR, listing each CDR3 protein once. This table holds 450,000 to 550,000 distinct CDR3 sequences, just over 20% found once. The sample was PBMCs, taken less than 25 days after the first yellow fever vaccination. The receptors stem from a young man who received the YFV17D yellow fever vaccine.

Ten or more counts support this clonotype. The V and J genes are TRBV20-1 and TRBJ1-1; the D gene is possibly TRBD1 (6 bases). V was shortened by 1 base and J by 2 bases, with 11 bases between the two germline ends. The CDR3 sequence is 14 residues long. Germline CDR1 reads DFQATT; CDR2 reads SNEGSKA (reference sequence). CDR3 region: CSARVGGANTEAFF. CDR3 coding DNA: TGCAGTGCTAGAGTCGGGGGCGCCAACACTGAAGCTTTCTTT.

This rearrangement joins TRBV7-2 to TRBJ2-1; no firm D call. The CDR3 covers 16 residues. The germline V gene has CDR1 SGHTA and CDR2 FQGNSA. Trimming shortened V by 1 base and J by 0 bases, and 10 bases separated the two germline ends. The CDR3 coding sequence is TGTGCCAGCAGCTTAGACAGTCTAGGCTCCTACAATGAGCAGTTCTTC. The encoded protein is CASSLDSLGSYNEQFF.

This clonotype was observed a handful of times. V usage is TRBV27 and J usage is TRBJ2-7; the D gene is possibly TRBD1 (5 bases). V lost 3 bases and J lost 3, with 15 bases in between. CDR3 length: 15 residues. The germline V gene encodes CDR1 MNHEY and CDR2 SMNVEV (reference sequence). The CDR3 sequence: CASSFLPGLNYEQYF. CDR3 bases: TGTGCCAGCAGTTTTCTTCCAGGGCTTAACTACGAGCAGTACTTC.

The rearrangement joins TRBV7-3 to TRBJ1-1; no firm D call. Germline CDR1 reads SGHTA; CDR2 reads FQGTGA. V lost 6 bases to trimming and J lost 1 base, with 9 bases between them. The CDR3 consists of 13 residues. The CDR3 sequence is CASRLNENTEAFF. The CDR3 coding sequence is TGTGCCAGCAGACTGAATGAGAACACTGAAGCTTTCTTT.

The chain joins TRBV4-1 to TRBJ2-3; a weak D match, TRBD1 (6 bases). V lost 0 bases, J lost 5 bases, and 12 bases lay in between. Germline V lookup: CDR1 MGHRA, CDR2 YSYEKL. The CDR3 is 15 residues long. The CDR3 spells CASSQEQGSQDTQYF. In nucleotides, the CDR3 is TGCGCCAGCAGCCAAGAACAGGGTTCGCAAGATACGCAGTATTTT.

This clonotype was observed a few times. The chain joins TRBV6-5 to TRBJ1-1; D not resolved. Germline assignment: CDR1 MNHEY and CDR2 SVGAGI. This CDR3 is 14 amino acids long. Trimming took 0 bases from V and 0 from J, leaving 5 bases between them. The chain's CDR3 is CASSYSAMNTEAFF. CDR3 DNA: TGTGCCAGCAGTTACTCCGCTATGAACACTGAAGCTTTCTTT.

There are a few counts of this clonotype. The chain combines TRBV4-1 with TRBJ2-1, with D perhaps matching TRBD2 (5 bases). Germline CDR1 MGHRA, CDR2 YSYEKL. This CDR3 is 12 amino acids long. The ends were cut back, 0 bases at V and 10 bases at J, with 7 bases in the middle. CDR3 loop: CASSQERGEQFF. The CDR3 nucleotides read TGCGCCAGCAGCCAAGAACGGGGAGAGCAGTTCTTC.

In this sample, this clonotype turned up a few times. The chain joins TRBV29-1 to TRBJ2-1; possible D gene TRBD1, 5 bases. Germline CDR1 SQVTM, CDR2 ANQGSEA. Between the trimmed V and J ends, which lost 5 bases and 6 bases, there was a span of 20 bases. This CDR3 has 15 residues. Here the CDR3 reads CSVRKDRLLSNEQFF. The CDR3 DNA reads TGCAGCGTTAGGAAAGACAGACTCTTAAGCAATGAGCAGTTCTTC.

The table lists this clonotype with a few counts. J is TRBJ2-2 and V is TRBV12-3 or TRBV12-4; tentative D call: TRBD2 (5 bases). There are 14 residues in the CDR3. The V gene lost 3 bases and the J gene lost 6 bases, with 11 bases spanning the gap. The CDR3 coding sequence is TGTGCCAGCAGTTTTGAGGGTGGGGCCGGGGAGCTGTTTTTT. Translated: CASSFEGGAGELFF.

This clonotype was recorded once. The rearrangement uses TRBV12-3 or TRBV12-4 and TRBJ2-2; D is undetermined. V was cut by 6 bases and J by 2 bases, with 7 bases left in between. This CDR3 comprises 13 residues. CDR3 amino acids: CASRPENTGELFF. The CDR3 bases are TGTGCCAGCAGACCTGAAAACACCGGGGAGCTGTTTTTT.

This clonotype was counted between two and nine times. The V gene is TRBV29-1, the J gene TRBJ2-3, with D possibly TRBD1 on 5 matching bases. This CDR3 spans 12 amino acids. CDR1 and CDR2 (germline): SQVTM, ANQGSEA. Trimming shortened V by 4 bases and J by 5 bases, and 10 bases separated the two germline ends. CDR3 sequence: CSVGRAVDTQYF. CDR3 nucleotides: TGCAGCGTTGGCAGGGCGGTAGATACGCAGTATTTT.

The chain employs TRBV13 and TRBJ2-7; D might be TRBD2 (6 bases). CDR1 is PRHDT and CDR2 is FYEKMQ in the germline V gene (reference sequence). Trimming shortened V by 2 bases and J by 4 bases, and 18 bases separated the two germline ends. This CDR3 comprises 16 residues. This CDR3 is CASSLTGRGSTYEQYV. CDR3 DNA: TGTGCCAGCAGCTTAACCGGGAGAGGTAGTACGTACGAGCAGTACGTC.

This clonotype was detected a few times. The chain combines TRBV20-1 with TRBJ2-2; possibly TRBD2 for D (5 bases). Germline-derived CDR1 and CDR2 are DFQATT and SNEGSKA (reference sequence). With 7 bases removed from V and 5 bases from J, the gap between germline ends came to 14 bases. CDR3 length: 13 amino acids. This CDR3 reads CSVTDYTTGELFF. CDR3 nucleotides: TGCAGTGTAACTGACTACACTACCGGGGAGCTGTTTTTT.

In this sample, this clonotype turned up a few times. V is TRBV7-3 and J is TRBJ2-5, with D unclear. This CDR3 spans 14 amino acids. The ends were cut back, 4 bases at V and 0 bases at J, with 9 bases in the middle. Germline CDR1 reads SGHTA; CDR2 reads FQGTGA. In DNA form, the CDR3 reads TGTGCCAGCAGCTCAACGAACAACCAAGAGACCCAGTACTTC. This sequence encodes CASSSTNNQETQYF.

The sample holds a few counts of this clonotype. The chain carries TRBV5-1 and TRBJ2-5; possible D gene TRBD1, 5 bases. The germline gives CDR1 SGHRS, CDR2 YFSETQ. This CDR3 has 14 residues. V was trimmed by 0 bases and J by 6 bases, leaving 12 bases between them. Here the CDR3 reads CASSLGPGSQTQYF. CDR3 coding DNA: TGCGCCAGCAGCTTGGGTCCAGGGTCGCAGACCCAGTACTTC.

In this sample, this clonotype turned up a few times. The chain links TRBV7-3 to TRBJ1-5; D is unresolved. CDR3 size: 13 residues. The germline gives CDR1 SGHTA, CDR2 FQGTGA. V shed 0 bases and J shed 6 bases, with 6 bases lying between them. This CDR3 reads CASSLTFGQPQHF. As DNA, the CDR3 is TGTGCCAGCAGCTTAACCTTTGGTCAGCCCCAGCATTTT.

In nucleotides, the CDR3 is TGCGCCAGCAGCGCGAGGGGGGGGCCAGGGATAGATACGCAGTATTTT. Protein product: CASSARGGPGIDTQYF. The V call is TRBV5-1, the J call TRBJ2-3; the D gene is possibly TRBD2 (7 bases). Germline V CDR1 and CDR2: SGHRS, YFSETQ. V lost 4 bases and J 5 bases, leaving 20 bases between the germline ends. This CDR3 is 16 amino acids long.

This chain joins TRBV5-1 and TRBJ1-6, with a possible D match to TRBD1 (6 bases). The CDR3 loop spans 14 amino acids. Per the germline V gene, CDR1 is SGHRS and CDR2 is YFSETQ. V was pared by 2 bases and J by 9 bases, with 12 bases between. The CDR3 nucleotides read TGCGCCAGCAGCTTTGGGCAGGGGCGTTCACCCCTCCACTTT. Its protein is CASSFGQGRSPLHF.

The genes are TRBV29-1 and TRBJ2-3; TRBD1 matches 10 bases. Germline-derived CDR1 and CDR2 are SQVTM and ANQGSEA. This CDR3 is 14 amino acids long. V lost 7 bases and J lost 4; bases outside the gene matches: 8. The chain's CDR3 is CSAGTGVIADTQYF. The CDR3 DNA follows: TGCAGCGCGGGGACAGGGGTTATTGCAGATACGCAGTATTTT.

The rearrangement links TRBV29-1 to TRBJ2-2; TRBD2 matches at 7 bases. V shed 7 bases and J 3 bases; nucleotides not matched to a gene: 5. CDR1 is SQVTM, CDR2 ANQGSEA, per germline. The CDR3 runs 13 residues. The CDR3 nucleotides read TGCAGCGCCGGGGGGACGCACACCGGGGAGCTGTTTTTT. Protein: CSAGGTHTGELFF.

This clonotype was counted ten times or more. The chain has TRBV7-2 and TRBJ2-1; 8 bases map to TRBD2. Trimming cost V 5 bases and J 1 base; bases outside gene matches: 4. This CDR3 spans 15 amino acids. The germline V gene encodes CDR1 SGHTA and CDR2 FQGNSA. CDR3 sequence (DNA): TGTGCCAGCAGCCCGATAGCGGGGTCCTACAATGAGCAGTTCTTC. It encodes CASSPIAGSYNEQFF.

The J gene is TRBJ2-3, the V gene TRBV3-1; D is undetermined. From germline, CDR1 is LGHDT and CDR2 YNNKEL (reference sequence). The CDR3 contains 16 residues. Between the trimmed V and J ends, which lost 0 bases and 0 bases, there was a span of 10 bases. This CDR3 reads CASSQDFERSTDTQYF. In DNA, the CDR3 is TGTGCCAGCAGCCAAGATTTTGAGAGGAGCACAGATACGCAGTATTTT.

The chain couples TRBV6-5 to TRBJ2-4; no clear D. Trimming took off 2 bases at V and 3 bases at J, with 11 bases between the two ends. Germline CDR1 is MNHEY and CDR2 is SVGAGI. The CDR3 spans 15 residues. The CDR3 loop is CASSYSLVGKNIQYF. CDR3 DNA sequence: TGTGCCAGCAGTTACAGTCTAGTCGGCAAAAACATTCAGTACTTC.

This clonotype has only a few counts. The gene calls are TRBV12-3 or TRBV12-4 and TRBJ1-5; TRBD1 is a possible D gene (5 bases). The CDR3 runs to 15 residues. Trimming removed 2 bases at V and 4 bases at J, with 12 bases between. The CDR3 DNA is TGTGCCAGCAGTTTATTTTCTGGGGGTAATCAGCCCCAGCATTTT. Translation gives CASSLFSGGNQPQHF.

The CDR3 nucleotides read TGTGCCAGCACCCGGACTAGCCCAGTCTACGAGCAGTACTTC. Its protein is CASTRTSPVYEQYF. The V gene is TRBV6-2 or TRBV6-3, the J gene TRBJ2-7, with 8 bases that match TRBD2. With V trimmed by 7 bases and J by 3 bases, 8 bases remained unmatched. The CDR3 has 14 amino acids. Germline CDR1 reads MNHEY; CDR2 reads SVGEGT.

This clonotype showed up many times. The rearrangement joins TRBV4-1 to TRBJ2-3; 7 bases agree with TRBD2. CDR3 length: 15 residues. The germline gives CDR1 MGHRA, CDR2 YSYEKL. Germline trimming cut 4 bases from V and 2 bases from J; bases unmatched to any gene: 6. The CDR3 DNA reads as TGCGCCAGCAGCCGCACTAGCGAACCCACAGATACGCAGTATTTT. Protein: CASSRTSEPTDTQYF.

The chain has TRBV9 and TRBJ1-2; D is uncertain. The CDR3 spans 16 residues. Deletions cut 3 bases from V and 3 bases from J, with 18 bases between. From germline, CDR1 is SGDLS and CDR2 YYNGEE. The CDR3 here is CASSGIAAPPDYGYTF. The CDR3 region has the DNA TGTGCCAGCAGCGGGATCGCGGCCCCCCCGGACTATGGCTACACCTTC.

The V and J genes are TRBV7-2 and TRBJ1-2; 10 bases are shared with TRBD1. V lost 4 bases to trimming and J lost 10 bases; unmatched junction nucleotides: 3. The germline V gene encodes CDR1 SGHTA and CDR2 FQGNSA. The CDR3 is made up of 12 amino acids. CDR3 DNA sequence: TGTGCCAGCAGCTATGGACAGGGGGACTACACCTTC. It is translated as CASSYGQGDYTF.